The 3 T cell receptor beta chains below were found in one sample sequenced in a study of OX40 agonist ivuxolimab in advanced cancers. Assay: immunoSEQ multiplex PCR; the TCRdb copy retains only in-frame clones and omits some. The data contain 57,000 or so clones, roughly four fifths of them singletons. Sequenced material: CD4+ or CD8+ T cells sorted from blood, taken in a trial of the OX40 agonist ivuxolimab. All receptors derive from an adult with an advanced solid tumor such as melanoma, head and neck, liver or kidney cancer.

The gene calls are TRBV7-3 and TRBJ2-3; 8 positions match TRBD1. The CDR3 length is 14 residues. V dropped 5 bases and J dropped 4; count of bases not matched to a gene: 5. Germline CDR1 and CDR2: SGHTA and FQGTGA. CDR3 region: CASSLDRGADTQYF. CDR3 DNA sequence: TGTGCCAGCAGCCTCGACAGGGGTGCAGATACGCAGTATTTT.

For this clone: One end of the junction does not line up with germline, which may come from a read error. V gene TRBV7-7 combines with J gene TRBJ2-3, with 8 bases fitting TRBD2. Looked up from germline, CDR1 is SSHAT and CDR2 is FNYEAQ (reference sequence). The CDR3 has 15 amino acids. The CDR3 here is CASSPYGLASDTQYF. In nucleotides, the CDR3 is TGTGCTAGCAGCCCCTACGGACTAGCATCAGATACGCAGTATTTT.

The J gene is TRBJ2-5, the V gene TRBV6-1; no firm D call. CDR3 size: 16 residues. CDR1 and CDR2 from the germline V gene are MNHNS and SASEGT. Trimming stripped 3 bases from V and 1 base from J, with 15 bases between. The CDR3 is CASSDIGSPTQETQYF. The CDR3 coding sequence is TGTGCCAGCAGTGATATAGGGTCTCCAACCCAAGAGACCCAGTACTTC.